The present T cell receptor (beta chain) was sequenced within a study of T cell responses to AZD1222 COVID-19 vaccine. Clones were sequenced by immunoSEQ multiplex PCR, and TCRdb holds only the in-frame ones, with some missing. Among about 83,000 clones listed, roughly 90% were seen once. Findings and limits, study-wide: Nearly half of spike-specific TCRs reportedly target variant regions that are unmutated in the B.1.351 and B.1.1.7 variants.

As concerns this clone: No antigen is known for it.

Germline trimming cut 8 bases from V and 2 bases from J; bases unmatched to any gene: 9. The V gene's germline CDR1 is MDHEN and CDR2 SYDVKM. The CDR3 has 15 residues. The chain has TRBV28 and TRBJ2-5; 9 bases line up with TRBD1. The TCR comes from an adult in good health. The sample consisted of peripheral blood, taken on day 0 of MenACWY control vaccination. CDR3 sequence (DNA): TGTGCCAGCCGGGAACAGGGGGCATCACAAGAGACCCAGTACTTC. Translating it yields CASREQGASQETQYF.